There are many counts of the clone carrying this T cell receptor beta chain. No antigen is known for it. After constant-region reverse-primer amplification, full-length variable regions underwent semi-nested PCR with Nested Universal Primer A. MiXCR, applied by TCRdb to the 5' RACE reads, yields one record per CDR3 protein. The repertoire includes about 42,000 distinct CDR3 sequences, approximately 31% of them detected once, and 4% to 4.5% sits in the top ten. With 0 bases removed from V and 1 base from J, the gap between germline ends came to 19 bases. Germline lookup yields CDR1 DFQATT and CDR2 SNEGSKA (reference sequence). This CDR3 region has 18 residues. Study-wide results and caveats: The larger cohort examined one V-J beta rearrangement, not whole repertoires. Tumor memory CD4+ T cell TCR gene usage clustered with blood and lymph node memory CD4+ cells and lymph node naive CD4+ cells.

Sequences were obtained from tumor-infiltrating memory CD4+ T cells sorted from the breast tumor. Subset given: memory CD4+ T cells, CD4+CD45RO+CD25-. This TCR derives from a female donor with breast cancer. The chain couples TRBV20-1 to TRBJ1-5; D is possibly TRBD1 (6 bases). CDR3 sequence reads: CSARDWQGGISSNQPQHF. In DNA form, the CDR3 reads TGCAGTGCTAGAGATTGGCAAGGGGGGATCAGCAGCAATCAGCCCCAGCATTTT.